The rows below give T cell receptor beta chains drawn from one sample of a study of blood T cell repertoires in COVID-19. The table came from immunoSEQ multiplex PCR; TCRdb's copy has only in-frame clones and leaves some out. Of around 82,000 clones in the sample, about 89% were seen once. The sequenced sample was peripheral blood. The receptors stem from a man between 65 and 80 years old with active or convalescent COVID-19. Each CDR3 is given with its conserved first and last residue. A D gene is named only where the DNA matches it firmly. Clone size appears in some rows only: once, few, many, or a class for an expanded clone.

d_call: .
j_call: TRBJ1-1
v_call: TRBV5-1
clone_size: once
cdr3_aa: CASSLEPQGNTEAFF
cdr3_nt: TGCGCCAGCAGCTTGGAGCCACAGGGGAACACTGAAGCTTTCTTT

d_call: .
j_call: TRBJ2-7
v_call: TRBV11-2
clone_size: few
cdr3_aa: CASSLQAAYEQYF
cdr3_nt: TGTGCCAGCAGCTTACAAGCAGCGTACGAGCAGTACTTC

d_call: .
j_call: TRBJ1-3
v_call: TRBV4-1
clone_size: .
cdr3_aa: CASSKSSSSGNTIYF
cdr3_nt: TGCGCCAGCAGCAAGAGTTCCTCCTCTGGAAACACCATATATTTT

d_call: TRBD2
j_call: TRBJ2-2
v_call: TRBV9
clone_size: .
cdr3_aa: CASSPLGLAGMNTGELFF
cdr3_nt: TGTGCCAGCAGCCCCCTGGGACTAGCGGGGATGAACACCGGGGAGCTGTTTTTT

d_call: .
j_call: TRBJ1-1
v_call: TRBV9
clone_size: .
cdr3_aa: CASSVDSAMNTEAFF
cdr3_nt: TGTGCCAGCAGCGTCGACAGCGCCATGAACACTGAAGCTTTCTTT

d_call: TRBD1
j_call: TRBJ2-1
v_call: TRBV9
clone_size: .
cdr3_aa: CASSLTRQGDEQFF
cdr3_nt: TGTGCCAGCAGCCTCACCCGACAGGGTGATGAGCAGTTCTTC

d_call: .
j_call: TRBJ1-2
v_call: TRBV7-9
clone_size: .
cdr3_aa: CASSSGGGYGYTF
cdr3_nt: TGTGCCAGCAGCTCTGGGGGCGGCTATGGCTACACCTTC

d_call: .
j_call: TRBJ1-2
v_call: TRBV2
clone_size: .
cdr3_aa: CASSDRTDFYGYTF
cdr3_nt: TGTGCCAGCAGTGACAGGACTGACTTCTATGGCTACACCTTC

d_call: .
j_call: TRBJ1-2
v_call: TRBV6-5
clone_size: .
cdr3_aa: CASSREQGSYGYTF
cdr3_nt: TGTGCCAGCAGCCGAGAGCAGGGCTCCTATGGCTACACCTTC

d_call: .
j_call: TRBJ2-3
v_call: TRBV18
clone_size: .
cdr3_aa: CASSREEDGTQYF
cdr3_nt: TGTGCCAGCTCTAGAGAGGAAGACGGTACGCAGTATTTT

d_call: .
j_call: TRBJ1-1
v_call: TRBV5-1
clone_size: .
cdr3_aa: CASSLGGLSNTEAFF
cdr3_nt: TGCGCCAGCAGCTTGGGGGGGCTTTCCAACACTGAAGCTTTCTTT

d_call: TRBD1
j_call: TRBJ1-1
v_call: TRBV5-1
clone_size: .
cdr3_aa: CASGQGTEGTEAFF
cdr3_nt: TGCGCCAGCGGACAGGGAACCGAGGGCACTGAAGCTTTCTTT

d_call: .
j_call: TRBJ1-5
v_call: TRBV7-9
clone_size: .
cdr3_aa: CASSLEGGQPQHF
cdr3_nt: TGTGCCAGCAGCTTAGAGGGCGGGCAGCCCCAGCATTTT

d_call: TRBD1
j_call: TRBJ2-3
v_call: TRBV9
clone_size: .
cdr3_aa: CASSERSGAGGRSSTDTQYF
cdr3_nt: TGTGCCAGCAGCGAGAGGTCAGGAGCAGGGGGCAGGTCTAGCACAGATACGCAGTATTTT

d_call: .
j_call: TRBJ2-6
v_call: TRBV19
clone_size: .
cdr3_aa: CASNPSPYGGPGANVLTF
cdr3_nt: TGTGCCAGTAACCCCTCGCCCTACGGGGGTCCCGGGGCCAACGTCCTGACTTTC

d_call: .
j_call: TRBJ2-5
v_call: TRBV24-1
clone_size: .
cdr3_aa: CATSVSTGYQETQYF
cdr3_nt: TGTGCCACCAGTGTCTCAACAGGGTACCAAGAGACCCAGTACTTC

d_call: .
j_call: TRBJ2-3
v_call: TRBV30
clone_size: .
cdr3_aa: CAWSTVSTDTQYF
cdr3_nt: TGTGCCTGGAGTACGGTTAGCACAGATACGCAGTATTTT

d_call: .
j_call: TRBJ1-2
v_call: TRBV24-1
clone_size: .
cdr3_aa: CATSDPFEGGPFPNYGYTF
cdr3_nt: TGTGCCACCAGTGATCCCTTTGAGGGGGGGCCCTTTCCTAACTATGGCTACACCTTC

d_call: TRBD2
j_call: TRBJ2-7
v_call: TRBV6-4
clone_size: .
cdr3_aa: CASSDSDFGTSGPDCSYEQYF
cdr3_nt: TGTGCCAGCAGTGACTCCGATTTTGGGACTAGCGGGCCCGATTGCTCCTACGAGCAGTACTTC

d_call: .
j_call: TRBJ2-7
v_call: TRBV7-8
clone_size: .
cdr3_aa: CASSRVGLPWDEQYF
cdr3_nt: TGTGCCAGCAGCCGGGTAGGACTCCCCTGGGACGAGCAGTACTTC

d_call: TRBD2
j_call: TRBJ2-2
v_call: TRBV5-1
clone_size: .
cdr3_aa: CASSLSGSGVTGELFF
cdr3_nt: TGCGCCAGCAGCTTGTCAGGTAGCGGGGTCACCGGGGAGCTGTTTTTT

d_call: TRBD2
j_call: TRBJ2-3
v_call: TRBV13
clone_size: .
cdr3_aa: CASSLGGLAVNTQYF
cdr3_nt: TGTGCCAGCAGCTTAGGAGGACTAGCGGTGAATACGCAGTATTTT

d_call: .
j_call: TRBJ2-5
v_call: TRBV2
clone_size: .
cdr3_aa: CASSKIAAQETQYF
cdr3_nt: TGTGCCAGCAGTAAAATAGCGGCACAAGAGACCCAGTACTTC

d_call: .
j_call: TRBJ1-3
v_call: TRBV5-1
clone_size: .
cdr3_aa: CASSFSSGNTIYF
cdr3_nt: TGCGCCAGCAGCTTCAGTTCTGGAAACACCATATATTTT

d_call: .
j_call: TRBJ2-5
v_call: TRBV5-4
clone_size: .
cdr3_aa: CASSFGGADRRQETQYF
cdr3_nt: TGTGCCAGCAGCTTTGGGGGGGCGGACAGACGACAAGAGACCCAGTACTTC

d_call: .
j_call: TRBJ2-7
v_call: TRBV7-9
clone_size: .
cdr3_aa: CASSLAWTQGHHEQYF
cdr3_nt: TGTGCCAGCAGCTTAGCCTGGACCCAGGGTCACCACGAGCAGTACTTC

d_call: .
j_call: TRBJ1-5
v_call: TRBV19
clone_size: few
cdr3_aa: CASSIQINQPQHF
cdr3_nt: TGTGCCAGTAGTATCCAGATCAATCAGCCCCAGCATTTT

d_call: .
j_call: TRBJ2-7
v_call: TRBV5-4
clone_size: .
cdr3_aa: CASSLEISAPSYEQYF
cdr3_nt: TGTGCCAGCAGCTTGGAGATTAGCGCCCCTTCCTACGAGCAGTACTTC

d_call: .
j_call: TRBJ1-1
v_call: TRBV4-2
clone_size: .
cdr3_aa: CASSPRVGNTEAFF
cdr3_nt: TGTGCCAGCAGCCCGCGGGTGGGGAACACTGAAGCTTTCTTT

d_call: .
j_call: TRBJ1-2
v_call: TRBV6-5
clone_size: .
cdr3_aa: CASQFQRGYGYTF
cdr3_nt: TGTGCCAGCCAGTTTCAGAGAGGGTATGGCTACACCTTC

d_call: .
j_call: TRBJ1-2
v_call: TRBV15
clone_size: .
cdr3_aa: CATSRGQRDHYGYTF
cdr3_nt: TGTGCCACCAGCAGAGGGCAACGGGATCACTATGGCTACACCTTC

d_call: TRBD1
j_call: TRBJ1-5
v_call: TRBV10-3
clone_size: few
cdr3_aa: CASGTDGSNQPQHF
cdr3_nt: TGTGCCAGTGGGACAGATGGAAGCAATCAGCCCCAGCATTTT

d_call: .
j_call: TRBJ1-2
v_call: TRBV5-4
clone_size: .
cdr3_aa: CASSFDSSNYGYTF
cdr3_nt: TGTGCCAGCAGCTTCGACTCATCTAACTATGGCTACACCTTC

d_call: .
j_call: TRBJ2-7
v_call: TRBV28
clone_size: .
cdr3_aa: CASSPVGSHYEQYF
cdr3_nt: TGTGCCAGCAGTCCCGTGGGGAGCCACTACGAGCAGTACTTC

d_call: TRBD1
j_call: TRBJ1-4
v_call: TRBV2
clone_size: .
cdr3_aa: CASSALGQLNEKLFF
cdr3_nt: TGTGCCAGCAGTGCGCTGGGACAGCTTAATGAAAAACTGTTTTTT

d_call: TRBD1
j_call: TRBJ2-3
v_call: TRBV29-1
clone_size: .
cdr3_aa: CSVGRPGQFTDTQYF
cdr3_nt: TGCAGCGTTGGACGACCGGGACAGTTCACAGATACGCAGTATTTT

d_call: TRBD1
j_call: TRBJ1-2
v_call: TRBV4-3
clone_size: once
cdr3_aa: CASSQDPGTGVFWGGYTF
cdr3_nt: TGCGCCAGCAGCCAAGATCCGGGGACAGGGGTCTTTTGGGGTGGCTACACCTTC

d_call: TRBD1
j_call: TRBJ2-4
v_call: TRBV29-1
clone_size: .
cdr3_aa: CSGVRGSDIQYF
cdr3_nt: TGCAGCGGGGTCAGGGGGAGCGACATTCAGTACTTC

d_call: .
j_call: TRBJ1-2
v_call: TRBV6-6
clone_size: .
cdr3_aa: CASSLRGGYGYTF
cdr3_nt: TGTGCCAGCAGTTTGCGCGGCGGCTATGGCTACACCTTC

d_call: .
j_call: TRBJ1-4
v_call: TRBV18
clone_size: .
cdr3_aa: CASSFREYEKLFF
cdr3_nt: TGTGCCAGCTCATTCAGGGAATATGAAAAACTGTTTTTT

d_call: TRBD1
j_call: TRBJ2-7
v_call: TRBV15
clone_size: .
cdr3_aa: CATSTPDFQGASYEQYF
cdr3_nt: TGTGCCACCAGCACCCCTGACTTTCAGGGGGCCTCCTACGAGCAGTACTTC

d_call: TRBD1
j_call: TRBJ2-2
v_call: TRBV7-9
clone_size: .
cdr3_aa: CASRLSPGQLTFGELFF
cdr3_nt: TGTGCCAGCAGGCTTTCACCGGGACAGCTTACTTTTGGGGAGCTGTTTTTT

d_call: .
j_call: TRBJ1-4
v_call: TRBV5-1
clone_size: .
cdr3_aa: CASSLDSAFIELFF
cdr3_nt: TGCGCCAGCAGCTTGGACAGTGCCTTTATTGAACTGTTTTTT

d_call: .
j_call: TRBJ1-6
v_call: TRBV6-5
clone_size: .
cdr3_aa: CASSLRGTPLHF
cdr3_nt: TGTGCCAGCAGTCTACGGGGGACACCCCTCCACTTT

d_call: .
j_call: TRBJ1-1
v_call: TRBV7-3
clone_size: once
cdr3_aa: CASSPREGEYTEAFF
cdr3_nt: TGTGCCAGCAGCCCACGGGAGGGGGAGTACACTGAAGCTTTCTTT

d_call: TRBD1
j_call: TRBJ1-2
v_call: TRBV6-2/TRBV6-3
clone_size: .
cdr3_aa: CASSYLGDSPYGYTF
cdr3_nt: TGTGCCAGCAGTTACTTGGGGGACAGCCCATATGGCTACACCTTC

d_call: .
j_call: TRBJ2-7
v_call: TRBV30
clone_size: .
cdr3_aa: CAWDLGTYEQYF
cdr3_nt: TGTGCCTGGGACCTCGGGACCTACGAGCAGTACTTC

d_call: TRBD1
j_call: TRBJ1-4
v_call: TRBV6-2/TRBV6-3
clone_size: few
cdr3_aa: CASSSYDRGRKLFF
cdr3_nt: TGTGCCAGCAGCTCTTACGACAGGGGACGAAAACTGTTTTTT

d_call: .
j_call: TRBJ2-7
v_call: TRBV3-1/TRBV3-2
clone_size: .
cdr3_aa: CASSSVGTFEQYF
cdr3_nt: TGTGCCAGCAGCTCAGTTGGGACATTTGAGCAGTACTTC

d_call: TRBD1
j_call: TRBJ2-3
v_call: TRBV5-1
clone_size: .
cdr3_aa: CASSSGQSTSTDTQYF
cdr3_nt: TGCGCCAGCAGCTCGGGACAGAGTACTAGCACAGATACGCAGTATTTT